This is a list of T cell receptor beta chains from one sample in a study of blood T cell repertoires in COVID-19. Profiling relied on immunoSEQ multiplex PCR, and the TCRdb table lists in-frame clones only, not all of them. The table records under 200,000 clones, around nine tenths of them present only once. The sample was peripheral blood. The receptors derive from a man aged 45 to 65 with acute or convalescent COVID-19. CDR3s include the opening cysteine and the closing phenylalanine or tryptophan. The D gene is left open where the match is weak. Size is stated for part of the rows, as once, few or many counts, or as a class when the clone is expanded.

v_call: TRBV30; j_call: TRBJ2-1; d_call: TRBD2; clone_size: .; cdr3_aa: CAWSPQGRALYNEQFF; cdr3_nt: TGTGCCTGGAGTCCTCAAGGGAGGGCCCTCTACAATGAGCAGTTCTTC
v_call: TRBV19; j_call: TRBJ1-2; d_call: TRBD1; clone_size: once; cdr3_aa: CASSPRTGRGGYTF; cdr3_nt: TGTGCCAGTAGTCCCCGGACAGGCCGAGGGGGCTACACCTTC
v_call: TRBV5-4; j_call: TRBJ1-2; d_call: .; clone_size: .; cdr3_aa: CASSPRGGDYGYTF; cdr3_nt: TGTGCCAGCAGCCCTCGAGGGGGGGACTATGGCTACACCTTC
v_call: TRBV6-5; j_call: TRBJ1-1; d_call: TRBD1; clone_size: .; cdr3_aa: CASSPQTGPNTEAFF; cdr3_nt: TGTGCCAGCTCCCCTCAGACAGGGCCTAACACTGAAGCTTTCTTT
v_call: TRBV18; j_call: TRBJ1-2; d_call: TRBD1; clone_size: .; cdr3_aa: CASSPPERTGGPASYGYTF; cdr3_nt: TGTGCCAGCTCACCACCGGAAAGGACAGGGGGCCCGGCCTCCTATGGCTACACCTTC
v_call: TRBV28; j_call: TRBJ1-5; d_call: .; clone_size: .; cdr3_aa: CASSLFLGPLNQPQHF; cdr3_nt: TGTGCCAGCAGTTTATTCTTGGGGCCCCTTAATCAGCCCCAGCATTTT
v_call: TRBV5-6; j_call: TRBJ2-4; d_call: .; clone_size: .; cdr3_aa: CASSLGQAKNIQYF; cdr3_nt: TGTGCCAGCAGCTTGGGACAGGCTAAAAACATTCAGTACTTC
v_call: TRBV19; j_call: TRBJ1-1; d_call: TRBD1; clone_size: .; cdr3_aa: CASSIADRARGKAFF; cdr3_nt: TGTGCCAGTAGTATTGCCGACAGGGCCCGGGGTAAAGCTTTCTTT
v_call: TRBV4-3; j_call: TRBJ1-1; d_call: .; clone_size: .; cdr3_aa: CASSQAGGGPPQAFF; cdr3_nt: TGCGCCAGCAGCCAAGCCGGGGGGGGTCCCCCGCAAGCTTTCTTT
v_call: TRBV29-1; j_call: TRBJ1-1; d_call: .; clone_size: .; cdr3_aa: CSVTGLNTEAFF; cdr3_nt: TGCAGCGTAACAGGGTTGAACACTGAAGCTTTCTTT
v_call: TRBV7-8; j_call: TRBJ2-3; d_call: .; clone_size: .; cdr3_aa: CASSFKVLSTDTQYF; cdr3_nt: TGTGCCAGCAGCTTCAAGGTACTAAGCACAGATACGCAGTATTTT
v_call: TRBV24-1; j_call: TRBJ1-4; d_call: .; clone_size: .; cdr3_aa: CATRRGPNEKLFF; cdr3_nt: TGTGCCACCCGTAGGGGCCCTAATGAAAAACTGTTTTTT
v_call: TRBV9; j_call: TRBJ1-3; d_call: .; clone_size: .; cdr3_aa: CASSVERGSGNTIYF; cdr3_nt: TGTGCCAGCAGCGTAGAAAGAGGTTCTGGAAACACCATATATTTT
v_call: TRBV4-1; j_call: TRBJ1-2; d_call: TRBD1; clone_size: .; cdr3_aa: CASSPRTGQNNYGYTF; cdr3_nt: TGCGCCAGCAGCCCCCGGACAGGGCAAAATAACTATGGCTACACCTTC
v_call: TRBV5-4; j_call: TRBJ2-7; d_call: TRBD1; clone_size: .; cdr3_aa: CASSLGGTGGDEQYF; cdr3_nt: TGTGCCAGCAGCTTGGGGGGGACAGGGGGCGACGAGCAGTACTTC
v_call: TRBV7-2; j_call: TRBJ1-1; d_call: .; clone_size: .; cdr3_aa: CASSFGQVNTEAFF; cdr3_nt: TGTGCCAGCAGCTTTGGGCAAGTGAACACTGAGGCTTTCTTT
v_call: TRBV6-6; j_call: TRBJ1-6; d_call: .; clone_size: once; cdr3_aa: CASRVGRTVGSPLHF; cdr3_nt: TGTGCCAGCAGAGTGGGGCGAACGGTGGGCTCACCCCTCCACTTT
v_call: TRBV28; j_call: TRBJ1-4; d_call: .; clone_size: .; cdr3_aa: CASSLSLDSTNEKLFF; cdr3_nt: TGTGCCAGCAGTTTATCCCTGGACAGCACTAATGAAAAACTGTTTTTT
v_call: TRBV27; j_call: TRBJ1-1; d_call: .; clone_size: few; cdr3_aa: CASSLDQSEAFF; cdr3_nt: TGTGCCAGCAGTTTAGATCAGTCTGAAGCTTTCTTT
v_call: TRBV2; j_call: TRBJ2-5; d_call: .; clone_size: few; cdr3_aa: CASTTRFAETQYF; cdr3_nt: TGTGCCAGCACTACTAGGTTCGCGGAGACCCAGTACTTC
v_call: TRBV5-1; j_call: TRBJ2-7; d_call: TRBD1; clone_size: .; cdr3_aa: CASSLNRGLDEQYF; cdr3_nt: TGCGCCAGCAGCTTGAACAGGGGGCTAGACGAGCAGTACTTC
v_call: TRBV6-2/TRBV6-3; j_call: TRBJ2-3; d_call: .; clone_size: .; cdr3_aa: CASSWPPVSYF; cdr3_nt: TGTGCCAGCAGTTGGCCCCCAGTATCGTATTTT
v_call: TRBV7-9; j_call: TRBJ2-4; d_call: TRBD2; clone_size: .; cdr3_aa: CASSSYSGSSTKNIQYF; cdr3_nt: TGTGCCAGCAGCTCCTATAGCGGGAGTTCGACCAAAAACATTCAGTACTTC
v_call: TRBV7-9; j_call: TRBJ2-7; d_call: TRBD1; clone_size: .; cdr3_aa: CASSLAGRGYEQYF; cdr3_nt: TGTGCCAGCAGCTTAGCTGGCAGGGGGTACGAGCAGTACTTC
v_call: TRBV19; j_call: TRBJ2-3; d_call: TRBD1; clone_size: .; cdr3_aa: CASSIMGQGGDTQYF; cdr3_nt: TGTGCCAGTAGTATAATGGGACAGGGGGGAGATACGCAGTATTTT